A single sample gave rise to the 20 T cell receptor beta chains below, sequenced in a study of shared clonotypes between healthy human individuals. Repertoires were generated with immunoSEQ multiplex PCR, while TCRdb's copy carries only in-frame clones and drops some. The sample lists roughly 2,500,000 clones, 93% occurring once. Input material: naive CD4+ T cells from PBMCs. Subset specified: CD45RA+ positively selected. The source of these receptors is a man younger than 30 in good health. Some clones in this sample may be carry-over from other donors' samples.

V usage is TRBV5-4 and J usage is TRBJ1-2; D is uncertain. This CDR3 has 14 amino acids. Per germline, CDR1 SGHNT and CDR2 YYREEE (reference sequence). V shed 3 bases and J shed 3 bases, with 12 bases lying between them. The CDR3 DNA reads TGTGCCAGCAGCTCGCGTTCCGGGTACTATGGCTACACCTTC. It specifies CASSSRSGYYGYTF.

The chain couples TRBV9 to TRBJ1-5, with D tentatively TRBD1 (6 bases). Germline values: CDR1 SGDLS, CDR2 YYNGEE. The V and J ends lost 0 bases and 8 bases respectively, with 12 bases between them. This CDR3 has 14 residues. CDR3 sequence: CASSVGTVGEPQHF. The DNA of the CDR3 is TGTGCCAGCAGCGTAGGGACAGTTGGTGAGCCCCAGCATTTT.

The CDR3 here is CASSSPAGLLAKNIQYF. CDR3 in DNA: TGTGCCAGCAGCTCCCCGGCTGGTCTTTTAGCCAAAAACATTCAGTACTTC. The chain links TRBV7-9 to TRBJ2-4; no clear D gene. This CDR3 spans 17 amino acids. Germline CDR1 and CDR2: SEHNR and FQNEAQ (reference sequence). The V end was cut by 4 bases, the J end by 0 bases, with 16 bases between.

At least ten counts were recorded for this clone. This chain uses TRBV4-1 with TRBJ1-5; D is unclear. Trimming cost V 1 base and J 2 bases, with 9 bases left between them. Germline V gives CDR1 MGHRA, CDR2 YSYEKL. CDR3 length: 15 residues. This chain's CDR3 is CASSQVPQGNQPQHF. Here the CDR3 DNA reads TGCGCCAGCAGCCAAGTCCCGCAGGGCAATCAGCCCCAGCATTTT.

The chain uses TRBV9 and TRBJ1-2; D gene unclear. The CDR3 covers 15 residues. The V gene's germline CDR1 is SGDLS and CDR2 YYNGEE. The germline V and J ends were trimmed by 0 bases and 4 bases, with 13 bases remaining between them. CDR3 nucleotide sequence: TGTGCCAGCAGCGTAGCTCTCGGGCATCTCTATGGCTACACCTTC. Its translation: CASSVALGHLYGYTF.

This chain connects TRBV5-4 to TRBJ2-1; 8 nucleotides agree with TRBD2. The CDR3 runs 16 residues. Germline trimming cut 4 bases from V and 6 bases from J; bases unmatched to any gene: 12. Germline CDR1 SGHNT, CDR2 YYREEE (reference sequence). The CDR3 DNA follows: TGTGCCAGCAGCCAGCCGGGACTAGGGGAGAGCAATGAGCAGTTCTTC. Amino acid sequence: CASSQPGLGESNEQFF.

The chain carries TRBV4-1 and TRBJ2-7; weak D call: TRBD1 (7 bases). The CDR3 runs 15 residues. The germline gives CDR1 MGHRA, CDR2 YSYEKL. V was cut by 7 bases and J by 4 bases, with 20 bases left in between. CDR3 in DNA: TGCGCCAGCAACCGGTTCCTGGAGGGGGCTTACGAGCAGTACTTC. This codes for CASNRFLEGAYEQYF.

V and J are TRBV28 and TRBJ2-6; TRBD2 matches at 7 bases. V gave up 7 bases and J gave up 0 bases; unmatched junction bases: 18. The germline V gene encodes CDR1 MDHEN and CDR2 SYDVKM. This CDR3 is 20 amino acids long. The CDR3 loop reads CASTQWLRTRTSSGANVLTF. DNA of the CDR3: TGTGCCAGCACCCAATGGTTGAGGACACGGACTAGCTCTGGGGCCAACGTCCTGACTTTC. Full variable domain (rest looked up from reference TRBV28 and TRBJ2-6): DVKVTQSSRYLVKRTGEKVFLECVQDMDHENMFWYRQDPGLGLRLIYFSYDVKMKEKGDIPEGYSVSREKKERFSLILESASTNQTSMYLCASTQWLRTRTSSGANVLTFGAGSRLTVL.

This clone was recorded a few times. CDR3 protein: CAWTRGSNYGYTF. CDR3 bases: TGTGCCTGGACCCGTGGGTCCAACTATGGCTACACCTTC. This chain joins TRBV30 and TRBJ1-2; no reliable D call. This CDR3 region has 13 residues. Trimming took 4 bases from V and 2 from J, leaving 11 bases between them. The germline V gene encodes CDR1 GTSNPN and CDR2 SVGIG (reference sequence). Full variable domain (remainder filled in from reference TRBV30 and TRBJ1-2): SQTIHQWPATLVQPVGSPLSLECTVEGTSNPNLYWYRQAAGRGLQLLFYSVGIGQISSEVPQNLSASRPQDRQFILSSKKLLLSDSGFYLCAWTRGSNYGYTFGSGTRLTVV.

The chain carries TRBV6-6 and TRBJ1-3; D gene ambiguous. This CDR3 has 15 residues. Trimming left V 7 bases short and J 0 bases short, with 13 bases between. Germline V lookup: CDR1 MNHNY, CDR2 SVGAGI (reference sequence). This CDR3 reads CASKEFPVSGNTIYF. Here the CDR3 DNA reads TGTGCCAGCAAGGAGTTTCCCGTCTCTGGAAACACCATATATTTT.

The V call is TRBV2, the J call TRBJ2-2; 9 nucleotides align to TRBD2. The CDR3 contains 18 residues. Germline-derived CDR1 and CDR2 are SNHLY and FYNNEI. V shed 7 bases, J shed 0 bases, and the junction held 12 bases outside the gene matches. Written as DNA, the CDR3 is TGTGCCAGCATCCCTCGACTAGCGGATGTTACGAACACCGGGGAGCTGTTTTTT. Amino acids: CASIPRLADVTNTGELFF.

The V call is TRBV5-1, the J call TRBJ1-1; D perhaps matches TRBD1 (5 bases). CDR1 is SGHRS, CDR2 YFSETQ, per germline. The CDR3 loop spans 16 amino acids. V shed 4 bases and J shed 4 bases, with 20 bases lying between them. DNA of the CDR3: TGCGCCAGCAGCCCCGGAAGCGGGGGGTTAGGCACTGAAGCTTTCTTT. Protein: CASSPGSGGLGTEAFF.

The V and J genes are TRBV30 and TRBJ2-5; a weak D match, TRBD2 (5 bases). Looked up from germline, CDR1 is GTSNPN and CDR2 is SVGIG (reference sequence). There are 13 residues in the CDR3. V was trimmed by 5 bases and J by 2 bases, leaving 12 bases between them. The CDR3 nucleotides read TGTGCCTGGTCGGACTGGCGACAAGAGACCCAGTACTTC. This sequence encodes CAWSDWRQETQYF.

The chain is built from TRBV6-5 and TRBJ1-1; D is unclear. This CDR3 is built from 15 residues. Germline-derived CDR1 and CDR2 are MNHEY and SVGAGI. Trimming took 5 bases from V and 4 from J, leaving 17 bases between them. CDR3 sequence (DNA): TGTGCCAGCAGTCCACCCAGAGGTCCGGGCACTGAAGCTTTCTTT. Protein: CASSPPRGPGTEAFF.

The CDR3 is CAWSGRRDRPYEQYF. CDR3 DNA sequence: TGTGCCTGGAGTGGACGGAGGGACCGGCCCTACGAGCAGTACTTC. The chain joins TRBV30 to TRBJ2-7; possibly TRBD2 for D (6 bases). Germline V gives CDR1 GTSNPN, CDR2 SVGIG (reference sequence). Trimming removed 1 base from V and 2 bases from J, with 15 bases in between. CDR3 size: 15 residues.

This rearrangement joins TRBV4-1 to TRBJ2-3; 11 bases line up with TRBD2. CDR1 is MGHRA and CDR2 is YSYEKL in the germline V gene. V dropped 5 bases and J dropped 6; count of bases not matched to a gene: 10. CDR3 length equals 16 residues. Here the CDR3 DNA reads TGCGCCAGCAGCGGATCTAGCGGGAGGCCCCAGGATACGCAGTATTTT. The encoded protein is CASSGSSGRPQDTQYF.

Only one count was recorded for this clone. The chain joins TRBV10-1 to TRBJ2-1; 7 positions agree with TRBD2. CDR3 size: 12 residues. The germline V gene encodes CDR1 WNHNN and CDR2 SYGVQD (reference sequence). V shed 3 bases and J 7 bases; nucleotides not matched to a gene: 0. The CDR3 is CASSDGGNEQFF. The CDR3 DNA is TGCGCCAGCAGTGACGGGGGGAATGAGCAGTTCTTC.

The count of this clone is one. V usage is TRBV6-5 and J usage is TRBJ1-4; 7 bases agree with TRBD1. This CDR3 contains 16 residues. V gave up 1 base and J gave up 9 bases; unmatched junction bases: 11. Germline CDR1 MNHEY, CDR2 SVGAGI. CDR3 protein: CASSYLAGGGSKKLFF. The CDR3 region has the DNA TGTGCCAGCAGTTACTTAGCAGGAGGGGGCTCGAAAAAACTGTTTTTT.

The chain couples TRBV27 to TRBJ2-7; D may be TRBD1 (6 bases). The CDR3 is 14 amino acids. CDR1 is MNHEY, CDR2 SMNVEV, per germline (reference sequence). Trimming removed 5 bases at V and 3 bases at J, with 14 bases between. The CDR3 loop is CASSRDTGYYEQYF. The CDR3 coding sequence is TGTGCCAGCAGTCGGGACACTGGATACTACGAGCAGTACTTC.

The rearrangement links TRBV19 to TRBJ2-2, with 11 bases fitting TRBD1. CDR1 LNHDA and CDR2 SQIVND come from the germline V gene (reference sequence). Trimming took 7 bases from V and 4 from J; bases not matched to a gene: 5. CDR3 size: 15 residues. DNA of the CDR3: TGTGCCAGTACCCGGGGACAGGGGGGCACCGGGGAGCTGTTTTTT. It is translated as CASTRGQGGTGELFF.